This T cell receptor (beta chain) is drawn from a study of OX40 agonist ivuxolimab in advanced cancers. Some background on the complete study: Ivuxolimab was a fully human IgG2 agonistic monoclonal antibody targeting the costimulatory receptor OX40 (CD134). Intravenous ivuxolimab was administered to patients every 2 weeks at six dose levels: 0.01, 0.1, 0.3, 1.5, 3 and 10 mg/kg. Of the roughly 51 dose-escalation patients, hepatocellular carcinoma was present in roughly 19, melanoma in approximately 15, renal cell carcinoma in 9 and head and neck cancer in 9. The dose-escalation cohort was 82.7% male with a mean age of approximately 60 years, ranging from roughly 20 to 80. Prior anti-PD-1, anti-PD-L1 or anti-CTLA-4 therapy was permitted, and 35% to 40% of dose-escalation patients had received checkpoint inhibitors. Partial responses occurred in three dose-escalation patients, of whom one had hepatocellular carcinoma and two had cutaneous melanoma. The purpose of peripheral TCRbeta sequencing was to test whether ivuxolimab changed TCR sequence diversity and led to clonal T-cell expansion. The paper reports the monotherapy dose-escalation portion (N of about 52 patients) of the phase I ivuxolimab trial.

As concerns this clone: This receptor's antigen is unknown. The input lacks base qualities; no much larger clone sits a single base away.

Including cysteine and phenylalanine, the CDR3 has 12 amino acids. This entry keeps only the CDR3 DNA: 36 bases, framed from base 1. At the junction V is shortened by 10 bases and J by 7 bases, with 17 bases in between. CDR1 is given as MDHEN and CDR2 as SYDVKM, both from the germline V gene. The trial excluded patients who had a history of autoimmune disease or who were on systemic immunosuppression. Peripheral blood for TCR sequencing was collected from all dose cohorts at baseline, on cycle 4 day 1, and on cycle 7 day 1. Samples came from an open-label, multicenter, first-in-human phase I dose-escalation trial of ivuxolimab. Adults with locally advanced or metastatic melanoma, renal cell carcinoma, hepatocellular carcinoma or head and neck squamous cell carcinoma were enrolled in the trial. Before TCR sequencing, CD4+ T cells and CD8+ T cells from peripheral blood were sorted into separate populations.

Broad study findings and their caveats: At doses of 0.1 to 3.0 mg/kg, clonal expansion of both CD4+ and CD8+ blood T cells was observed from baseline to week 6. In the 0.1-3.0 mg/kg groups, partial responders had among the lowest normalized peripheral clonal expansion, particularly in CD8+ T cells. On average, CD8+ T cells showed more expanded clones than CD4+ T cells after ivuxolimab. Antigen specificity was not determined for the clonally expanded peripheral T cells. Low levels of normalized T-cell clonal expansion were also seen in some nonresponding patients.

Genomic DNA was isolated from the sorted cells so that the TCRbeta CDR3 region could be sequenced. The immunoSEQ Assay was used to sequence the TCRbeta CDR3 regions. TCRdb retrieved this table from immuneACCESS and kept in-frame rearrangements only. Not all clones are present; in checked studies, unresolved V genes account for under half, and no reason is known for the remainder. The sample has about 100,000 clones on record, around 93% of them singletons. Roughly 0.53% of the sample is held by the ten biggest clonotypes. The source is an adult with an advanced solid tumor such as melanoma, head and neck, liver or kidney cancer. Here the sequenced sample was CD4+ or CD8+ T cells sorted from blood, taken in a trial of the OX40 agonist ivuxolimab. The rearrangement combines TRBV28 with TRBJ2-7; TRBD2 is a possible D gene, resting on 5 matching bases. The CDR3 protein: CATGAYQREQYF. DNA sequence: TGTGCCACGGGCGCTTACCAGCGGGAGCAGTACTTC.